Listed below are T cell receptor beta chains from one sample, sequenced in a study of cytomegalovirus exposure and HLA in healthy donors. Here immunoSEQ multiplex PCR was the method, and the copy in TCRdb shows in-frame clones only, minus some. The sample shows over 100,000 clones, under 90% of them seen only once. Input material: PBMCs. The receptors here all came from a woman between 25 and 40 years old in good health and CMV-seronegative. CDR3s include the opening cysteine and the closing phenylalanine or tryptophan. A D gene is named only where the DNA matches it firmly. Clone size is not always given. Where it is, it says once, few, many or a class for expanded clones.

D gene: .; V gene: TRBV27; clone size: .; CDR3 length: 13; J gene: TRBJ1-1; CDR3 protein: CASRQAMNTEAFF; CDR3 DNA: TGTGCCAGTAGACAGGCCATGAACACTGAAGCTTTCTTT
D gene: .; V gene: TRBV2; clone size: once; CDR3 length: 13; J gene: TRBJ1-1; CDR3 protein: CASSGTVGTEAFF; CDR3 DNA: TGTGCCAGCAGCGGGACTGTAGGCACTGAAGCTTTCTTT
D gene: TRBD2; V gene: TRBV5-1; clone size: .; CDR3 length: 15; J gene: TRBJ2-7; CDR3 protein: CASSPGRTSVYEQYF; CDR3 DNA: TGCGCCAGCAGCCCCGGTCGGACTAGCGTCTACGAGCAGTACTTC
D gene: .; V gene: TRBV18; clone size: .; CDR3 length: 12; J gene: TRBJ2-5; CDR3 protein: CASSPQSETQYF; CDR3 DNA: TGTGCCAGCTCACCACAAAGCGAGACCCAGTACTTC
D gene: .; V gene: TRBV6-4; clone size: .; CDR3 length: 13; J gene: TRBJ2-1; CDR3 protein: CASSNDRGNEQFF; CDR3 DNA: TGTGCCAGCAGTAACGATAGAGGGAATGAGCAGTTCTTC
D gene: TRBD1; V gene: TRBV6-1; clone size: .; CDR3 length: 15; J gene: TRBJ1-1; CDR3 protein: CASSQLTGTLAEAFF; CDR3 DNA: TGTGCCAGCAGCCAGCTGACAGGGACCTTAGCTGAAGCTTTCTTT
D gene: TRBD1; V gene: TRBV27; clone size: .; CDR3 length: 14; J gene: TRBJ1-6; CDR3 protein: CASSPWDSNSPLHF; CDR3 DNA: TGTGCCAGCAGTCCCTGGGACAGCAATTCACCCCTCCACTTT
D gene: TRBD2; V gene: TRBV13; clone size: .; CDR3 length: 15; J gene: TRBJ2-1; CDR3 protein: CASRETSGVYNEQFF; CDR3 DNA: TGTGCCAGCAGGGAAACTAGCGGAGTATACAATGAGCAGTTCTTC
D gene: .; V gene: TRBV5-1; clone size: .; CDR3 length: 14; J gene: TRBJ1-6; CDR3 protein: CASSLQGFDSPLHF; CDR3 DNA: TGCGCCAGCAGCTTGCAGGGTTTCGATTCACCCCTCCACTTT
D gene: TRBD2; V gene: TRBV28; clone size: few; CDR3 length: 17; J gene: TRBJ2-7; CDR3 protein: CASSSPFGTSGRVEQYF; CDR3 DNA: TGTGCCAGCAGTTCCCCATTCGGGACTAGCGGGAGGGTCGAGCAGTACTTC
D gene: TRBD1; V gene: TRBV5-1; clone size: .; CDR3 length: 14; J gene: TRBJ1-4; CDR3 protein: CASSTGTGNEKLFF; CDR3 DNA: TGCGCCAGCAGCACTGGGACAGGGAATGAAAAACTGTTTTTT
D gene: .; V gene: TRBV5-6; clone size: once; CDR3 length: 15; J gene: TRBJ1-5; CDR3 protein: CASSLEGRGGQPQHF; CDR3 DNA: TGTGCCAGCAGCTTGGAGGGACGGGGGGGTCAGCCCCAGCATTTT
D gene: TRBD2; V gene: TRBV28; clone size: few; CDR3 length: 16; J gene: TRBJ2-7; CDR3 protein: CASSTPSGNAGYEQYF; CDR3 DNA: TGTGCCAGCAGTACCCCTAGCGGGAACGCTGGCTACGAGCAGTACTTC
D gene: .; V gene: TRBV10-1; clone size: few; CDR3 length: 12; J gene: TRBJ2-1; CDR3 protein: CASSGLINEQFF; CDR3 DNA: TGCGCCAGCAGTGGACTCATTAATGAGCAGTTCTTC